This TCR beta chain emerged from a study of T-cell reconstitution after alpha-beta-depleted transplantation in children. Germline assignment: CDR1 SEHNR and CDR2 FQNEAQ (reference sequence). This CDR3 region has 15 residues. J gave up 4 bases and V 3 bases, and 7 bases lay outside the gene matches. Study findings and constraints: One year after transplant, T-cell counts and diversity came mostly from newly produced T cells. After transplant, at about two months, alpha-beta T cells were reportedly derived from several hundred expanded graft clones.

This clonotype was found many times. Its antigen is currently unknown. Using unique molecular identifiers, the investigators prepared the TCRbeta library. From the PCR reads, TCRdb called clonotypes with MiXCR, one entry per CDR3 protein. The sample carries hundreds of thousands of distinct CDR3 sequences, over 10% recorded once. Sequences were derived from PBMCs, mostly from graft donor cells, sampled 360 days after TCRalphabeta/CD19-depleted stem cell transplant. The chain links TRBV7-9 to TRBJ1-1; 8 bases are a match to TRBD1. This receptor was obtained from a male patient younger than 18 who had a stem cell transplant for acute myeloid leukemia, so the T cells may come from the graft donor. The CDR3 region is CASSLFAQGGTEAFF. The CDR3 DNA reads TGTGCCAGCAGCTTGTTCGCACAGGGGGGCACTGAAGCTTTCTTT.